This T cell receptor beta chain was identified in a study of blood T cells in healthy people across ages. The amount of total RNA extracted per sample was at least 5.5 micrograms. Regarding this clonotype: Its antigen is not known.

Alongside a J-beta primer mix, a sample-barcoded 5' primer served in a second PCR lasting about 7 to 11 cycles. TCRdb re-analysed the 5' RACE reads in MiXCR, keeping a single row per CDR3 protein. The sample consists of about 750,000 distinct CDR3 sequences, roughly 53% of them appearing once. The V end was cut by 5 bases, the J end by 8 bases, with 12 bases between. The germline gives CDR1 MNHEY, CDR2 SMNVEV (reference sequence). This CDR3 has 13 amino acids. Overall study findings and caveats: Both higher diversity and more naive CD4+ cells marked long-lived donors when set against aged donors.

The chain couples TRBV27 to TRBJ1-4, with D maybe TRBD1 (6 bases). This TCR was recovered from a man older than 75 in good health. Sequencing was performed on blood. The CDR3 reads CASSTRTAEKLFF. DNA for the CDR3: TGTGCCAGCAGTACACGGACAGCAGAAAAACTGTTTTTT.